The 30 T cell receptor beta chains below all came from one sample that was sequenced in a study of cytomegalovirus exposure and HLA in healthy donors. The PCR employed 60 Vbeta primers together with 13 Jbeta primers. Some clones are missing from TCRdb's copy, which holds only in-frame ones; the method was immunoSEQ multiplex PCR. Among 120,000 or so clones listed, approximately 75% were seen once. The source material was PBMCs. Source of these receptors: a man in his forties or fifties in good health and CMV-seronegative.

The chain employs TRBV4-1 and TRBJ1-2, with TRBD1 matching 9 bases. Germline V gives CDR1 MGHRA, CDR2 YSYEKL. The CDR3 extends over 15 amino acids. The junction had 2 bases not matched to a gene; V was cut back by 1 base and J by 2 bases. The CDR3 region has the DNA TGCGCCAGCAGCCAAGCCGGACAGGGGAACTATGGCTACACCTTC. Encoded protein: CASSQAGQGNYGYTF.

The chain employs TRBV4-3 and TRBJ2-3, with 11 bases matching TRBD2. The CDR3 contains 18 residues. The trim removed 0 bases at V and 3 bases at J, leaving 8 bases unmatched. Germline CDR1 LGHNA, CDR2 YSLEER. In nucleotides, the CDR3 is TGCGCCAGCAGCCAAGAGGGTAGCGGGGGGGCGAAGACAGATACGCAGTATTTT. It is translated as CASSQEGSGGAKTDTQYF.

This clone was picked up a small number of times. The chain links TRBV9 to TRBJ1-6, with unresolved D. V gave up 0 bases and J gave up 8 bases, with 12 bases separating them. This CDR3 region has 15 residues. Germline-derived CDR1 and CDR2 are SGDLS and YYNGEE. This chain's CDR3 is CASSVDLVQDSPLHF. The CDR3 DNA follows: TGTGCCAGCAGCGTAGATTTGGTCCAGGATTCACCCCTCCACTTT.

This chain uses TRBV5-1 with TRBJ1-4; 9 nucleotides align to TRBD1. Trimming cost V 0 bases and J 8 bases; bases outside gene matches: 5. The CDR3 is 15 residues long. Germline V gives CDR1 SGHRS, CDR2 YFSETQ. DNA of the CDR3: TGCGCCAGCAGCTTGGGACAGGGGGAATGGGAAAAACTGTTTTTT. Residues: CASSLGQGEWEKLFF. Full variable domain (rest looked up from reference TRBV5-1 and TRBJ1-4): KAGVTQTPRYLIKTRGQQVTLSCSPISGHRSVSWYQQTPGQGLQFLFEYFSETQRNKGNFPGRFSGRQFSNSRSEMNVSTLELGDSALYLCASSLGQGEWEKLFFGSGTQLSVL.

By sample share, this clone is medium-sized. The chain carries TRBV18 and TRBJ2-3; no firm D call. Germline lookup yields CDR1 KGHSH and CDR2 LQKENI. CDR3 length: 12 amino acids. V was shortened by 3 bases and J by 4 bases, with 5 bases between the two germline ends. CDR3 sequence (DNA): TGTGCCAGCTCACCCCTCCCAGATACGCAGTATTTT. Translating it yields CASSPLPDTQYF.

The V gene is TRBV27, the J gene TRBJ2-7; maybe TRBD2 (5 bases). CDR1 is MNHEY, CDR2 SMNVEV, per germline (reference sequence). CDR3 length equals 15 residues. V was clipped by 3 bases and J by 1 base, with 13 bases between them. The CDR3 bases are TGTGCCAGCAGTTTTGTGGGAGCCGAATCCTACGAGCAGTACTTC. Its translation: CASSFVGAESYEQYF.

Only a few counts were recorded for this clone. This rearrangement joins TRBV2 to TRBJ1-2; 11 bases align to TRBD1. The CDR3 is 13 residues long. Germline V gives CDR1 SNHLY, CDR2 FYNNEI. J lost 8 bases, V lost 6 bases, and 5 bases had no gene match. The CDR3: CASRMGQGEGYTF. The CDR3 nucleotides read TGTGCCAGCAGGATGGGACAGGGGGAGGGCTACACCTTC. The full variable domain, with the rest looked up from reference TRBV2 and TRBJ1-2, is EPEVTQTPSHQVTQMGQEVILRCVPISNHLYFYWYRQILGQKVEFLVSFYNNEISEKSEIFDDQFSVERPDGSNFTLKIRSTKLEDSAMYFCASRMGQGEGYTFGSGTRLTVV.

The chain joins TRBV7-8 to TRBJ2-7; 9 bases line up with TRBD1. CDR1 SGHVS and CDR2 FQNEAQ come from the germline V gene. CDR3 length: 14 amino acids. The V segment lost 4 bases and the J segment 2 bases; nucleotides outside the gene matches: 3. CDR3 in amino acids: CASSSGTGPYEQYF. The CDR3 bases are TGTGCCAGCAGCTCCGGGACAGGGCCCTACGAGCAGTACTTC.

The V and J genes are TRBV4-1 and TRBJ2-5; possibly TRBD2 for D (6 bases). Judging by the DNA end, TRBJ2-7 fits better; the J call may be wrong. CDR1 is MGHRA, CDR2 YSYEKL, per germline. The CDR3 extends over 14 amino acids. The CDR3 DNA reads as TGCGCCAGCAGCCCCCCCGGGGGAGGTAGCGAGCAGTACTTC. It is translated as CASSPPGGGSEQYF.

CDR3 coding DNA: TGTGCCAGCTCACCACTAGCGGACTCCTACAATGAGCAGTTCTTC. The encoded protein is CASSPLADSYNEQFF. The chain has TRBV18 and TRBJ2-1; weak D call: TRBD2 (6 bases). Germline V gene sequence: CDR1 KGHSH, CDR2 LQKENI. Trimming took off 1 base at V and 0 bases at J, with 7 bases between the two ends. The CDR3 runs 15 residues.

This clone is a singleton in its sample. V is TRBV4-1 and J is TRBJ2-7; a weak D match, TRBD2 (5 bases). Trimming removed 5 bases at V and 5 bases at J, with 13 bases between. Germline V gene lookup returns CDR1 MGHRA and CDR2 YSYEKL. The CDR3 has 13 amino acids. The CDR3 sequence: CASSSVGSDEQYF. The CDR3 nucleotides read TGCGCCAGCAGCTCGGTGGGTAGCGACGAGCAGTACTTC.

The gene calls are TRBV27 and TRBJ2-7; TRBD2 agrees at 7 bases. CDR3 length: 15 amino acids. Trimming removed 5 bases from V and 4 bases from J; junction bases left unmatched: 11. The germline V gene encodes CDR1 MNHEY and CDR2 SMNVEV (reference sequence). This chain's CDR3 is CASSPLAGVGYEQYF. The CDR3 coding sequence is TGTGCCAGCAGTCCACTCGCGGGAGTTGGGTACGAGCAGTACTTC.

V and J are TRBV9 and TRBJ2-2; 10 positions agree with TRBD1. The CDR3 loop spans 16 amino acids. The V and J ends lost 3 bases and 5 bases, in that order; junction bases with no gene match: 7. Germline lookup yields CDR1 SGDLS and CDR2 YYNGEE. CDR3 coding DNA: TGTGCCAGCAGCGGGACAGGGGGGTCGGGGACCGGGGAGCTGTTTTTT. Its protein product is CASSGTGGSGTGELFF.

This clone was seen a few times. The rearrangement uses TRBV7-2 and TRBJ2-5, with 10 nucleotides matching TRBD1. The CDR3 runs to 14 residues. The V segment lost 5 bases and the J segment 4 bases; nucleotides outside the gene matches: 4. In germline, CDR1 is SGHTA, CDR2 FQGNSA. In DNA form, the CDR3 reads TGTGCCAGCAGCCCTGACAGGGGGCGAGAGACCCAGTACTTC. This sequence encodes CASSPDRGRETQYF.

The J gene is TRBJ2-2, the V gene TRBV5-1; perhaps TRBD1 as D (5 bases). The germline V and J ends were trimmed by 3 bases and 2 bases, with 11 bases remaining between them. The germline V gene encodes CDR1 SGHRS and CDR2 YFSETQ. The CDR3 extends over 15 amino acids. The CDR3 sequence is CASSSTGPNTGELFF. The CDR3, as DNA: TGCGCCAGCAGCTCAACAGGACCTAACACCGGGGAGCTGTTTTTT.

The chain joins TRBV7-9 to TRBJ1-2, with 10 nucleotides matching TRBD1. V was clipped by 5 bases and J by 8 bases; unmatched bases: 14. Germline values: CDR1 SEHNR, CDR2 FQNEAQ (reference sequence). The CDR3 length is 16 residues. The CDR3 coding sequence is TGTGCCAGCAGCCCTCACCCCAGACAGGGGGCTGGCGGCTACACCTTC. Its translation is CASSPHPRQGAGGYTF.

CDR3: CASSFQGANTGELFF. CDR3 bases: TGCGCCAGCAGCTTTCAGGGGGCGAACACCGGGGAGCTGTTTTTT. The chain carries TRBV5-1 and TRBJ2-2; 7 bases map to TRBD1. Germline trimming cut 2 bases from V and 0 bases from J; bases unmatched to any gene: 1. This CDR3 is 15 amino acids long. Germline loops: CDR1 SGHRS, CDR2 YFSETQ.

V gene TRBV11-2 combines with J gene TRBJ2-2; the match to TRBD2 covers 9 bases. CDR1 and CDR2 (germline): SGHAT, FQNNGV. The ends lost 5 bases at V and 2 bases at J; junction bases unmatched: 6. The CDR3 has 16 residues. CDR3 sequence: CASSPRLADNTGELFF. The CDR3 DNA reads as TGTGCCAGCAGCCCAAGACTAGCGGATAACACCGGGGAGCTGTTTTTT.

The DNA for the CDR3 is TGTGCCAGCAGCTCGTTTTTGGGACAATATATGAGGGAGCCCCAGCATTTT. It is translated as CASSSFLGQYMREPQHF. This chain uses TRBV5-6 with TRBJ1-5; D possibly corresponds to TRBD1 (6 bases). The CDR3 has 17 amino acids. In germline, CDR1 is SGHDT, CDR2 YYEEEE. The germline V and J ends were trimmed by 3 bases and 8 bases, with 24 bases remaining between them.

The chain recombines TRBV27 with TRBJ2-7; a weak D match, TRBD2 (5 bases). The CDR3 has 14 amino acids. With 3 bases removed from V and 2 bases from J, the gap between germline ends came to 11 bases. Germline CDR1 is MNHEY and CDR2 is SMNVEV (reference sequence). The CDR3 nucleotides read TGTGCCAGCAGTTTGACGGGGATCGCCTACGAGCAGTACTTC. Translation gives CASSLTGIAYEQYF.

The chain combines TRBV7-9 with TRBJ1-5; 8 nucleotides line up with TRBD1. This CDR3 has 16 residues. The germline CDR1 and CDR2 sequences are SEHNR and FQNEAQ (reference sequence). V was pared by 5 bases and J by 6 bases, with 12 bases of the junction left unmatched. The CDR3 DNA reads TGTGCCAGCAGCCCCACTGGCAGGGGGCGAGGTCAGCCCCAGCATTTT. Protein: CASSPTGRGRGQPQHF.

The rearrangement uses TRBV19 and TRBJ1-3; D is ambiguous. CDR1 and CDR2 from the germline V gene are LNHDA and SQIVND (reference sequence). There are 12 residues in the CDR3. Trimming pared 6 bases from V and 4 bases from J, leaving 7 bases between. CDR3 sequence (DNA): TGTGCCAGTAGGATCGGGGGAAACACCATATATTTT. It translates to CASRIGGNTIYF.

The chain recombines TRBV29-1 with TRBJ2-7; no firm D call. CDR1 is SQVTM and CDR2 is ANQGSEA in the germline V gene. Trimming left V 4 bases short and J 3 bases short, with 13 bases between. The CDR3 totals 13 residues. This CDR3 is CSVVSLVGYEQYF. The CDR3 nucleotides read TGCAGCGTTGTAAGCCTTGTCGGCTACGAGCAGTACTTC.

This clone has a single count. The chain joins TRBV11-2 to TRBJ2-3; maybe TRBD2 (5 bases). The CDR3 extends over 16 amino acids. Trimming cost V 3 bases and J 9 bases, with 22 bases left between them. Per the germline V gene, CDR1 is SGHAT and CDR2 is FQNNGV. In DNA, the CDR3 is TGTGCCAGCAGCTTCAGCAACCCACAGATACGGGAAACGCAGTATTTT. Translating gives CASSFSNPQIRETQYF.

The J gene is TRBJ1-2, the V gene TRBV28; D may be TRBD1 (6 bases). The CDR3 totals 12 residues. Germline V gives CDR1 MDHEN, CDR2 SYDVKM. V lost 5 bases and J lost 8, with 12 bases in between. The CDR3 nucleotides read TGTGCCAGCAGTACGTACAGGGACGGCTACACCTTC. As protein: CASSTYRDGYTF.

The CDR3 loop is CASSEWALTIYF. DNA of the CDR3: TGTGCCAGCAGTGAATGGGCATTAACCATATATTTT. The gene calls are TRBV6-1 and TRBJ1-3; D ambiguous. The CDR3 extends over 12 amino acids. Trimming pared 2 bases from V and 10 bases from J, leaving 9 bases between. The V gene's germline CDR1 is MNHNS and CDR2 SASEGT.

Concerning this clone: The germline gene is not matched at one end of the junction; a read error may be the cause. The J gene is TRBJ2-5, the V gene TRBV5-6; weak D call: TRBD2 (6 bases). The CDR3 is 13 residues long. Germline CDR1 is SGHDT and CDR2 is YYEEEE. CDR3 sequence reads: CAGRRGREETQYF. The CDR3 DNA sequence: TGTGCCGGCAGGCGGGGCAGAGAAGAGACCCAGTACTTC.

J is TRBJ1-6 and V is TRBV5-4; 7 bases align to TRBD1. J gave up 9 bases and V 3 bases, and 6 bases lay outside the gene matches. Per the germline V gene, CDR1 is SGHNT and CDR2 is YYREEE (reference sequence). The CDR3 loop spans 14 amino acids. For the CDR3, the DNA is TGTGCCAGCAGCTATGACAGGGATAGTTCACCCCTCCACTTT. Its protein product is CASSYDRDSSPLHF.

This chain connects TRBV7-2 to TRBJ2-1, with TRBD2 matching 11 bases. The CDR3 spans 17 residues. Germline V gene lookup returns CDR1 SGHTA and CDR2 FQGNSA. Trimming at V came to 1 base and at J to 2 bases, leaving 4 bases not matched to a gene. Here the CDR3 reads CASSLGGTSGTYNEQFF. The CDR3 DNA sequence: TGTGCCAGCAGCTTAGGGGGGACTAGCGGTACCTACAATGAGCAGTTCTTC.

As DNA, the CDR3 is TGTGCCAGCTCACCGGGACATGGCGATGGCTACACCTTC. Translated: CASSPGHGDGYTF. V usage is TRBV18 and J usage is TRBJ1-2; D is possibly TRBD1 (6 bases). CDR3 length: 13 amino acids. Germline-derived CDR1 and CDR2 are KGHSH and LQKENI. Trimming left V 3 bases short and J 6 bases short, with 11 bases between.